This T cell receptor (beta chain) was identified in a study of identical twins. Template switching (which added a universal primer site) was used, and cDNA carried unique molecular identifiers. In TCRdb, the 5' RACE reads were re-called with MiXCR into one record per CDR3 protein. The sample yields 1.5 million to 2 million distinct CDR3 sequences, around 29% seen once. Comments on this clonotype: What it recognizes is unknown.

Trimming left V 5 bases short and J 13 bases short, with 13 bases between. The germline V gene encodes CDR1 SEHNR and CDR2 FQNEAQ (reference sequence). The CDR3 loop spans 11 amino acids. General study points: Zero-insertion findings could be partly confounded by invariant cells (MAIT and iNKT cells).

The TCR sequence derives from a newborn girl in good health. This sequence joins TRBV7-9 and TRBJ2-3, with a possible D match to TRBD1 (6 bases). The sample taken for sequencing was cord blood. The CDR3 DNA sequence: TGTGCCAGCAGCGCCAACCACAGGGAGTATTTT. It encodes CASSANHREYF.